The next 30 T cell receptor beta chains were all read from a single sample in a study of Graves' ophthalmopathy and Graves' hyperthyroidism. RNA transcripts served as template for amplifying TCR beta CDR3 sequences. Second-round multiplex PCR followed a first-round RT-PCR using HTBI primers. TCRdb reprocessed the multiplex PCR reads with MiXCR, giving one entry per CDR3 protein. The data show about 620,000 distinct CDR3 sequences, about a fifth seen once. Sequenced input: peripheral blood. The receptors here all came from a young woman with stable Graves' hyperthyroidism. Some clones in this sample may be carry-over from other donors' samples.

This clonotype has a count of ten or more. The CDR3 bases are TGTGCCAGCAGCTTGATAGGGGAAACTGAAGCTTTCTTT. This sequence encodes CASSLIGETEAFF. The rearrangement links TRBV12-3 or TRBV12-4 to TRBJ1-1; D perhaps matches TRBD1 (5 bases). CDR3 length equals 13 residues. The germline V and J ends were trimmed by 6 bases and 5 bases, with 13 bases remaining between them.

This clonotype has a handful of counts. The CDR3 DNA follows: TGTGCCAGCAGCATCTCGACAGGGTTTACAACCTACACCTTC. Protein product: CASSISTGFTTYTF. V gene TRBV11-1 combines with J gene TRBJ1-2; 7 positions agree with TRBD1. The CDR3 covers 14 residues. The germline gives CDR1 SGHAT, CDR2 FQDESV (reference sequence). Trimming at V came to 5 bases and at J to 10 bases, leaving 13 bases not matched to a gene. Variable domain in full (rest from reference TRBV11-1 and TRBJ1-2): EAEVAQSPRYKITEKSQAVAFWCDPISGHATLYWYRQILGQGPELLVQFQDESVVDDSQLPKDRFSAERLKGVDSTLKIQPAELGDSAMYLCASSISTGFTTYTFGSGTRLTVV.

V gene TRBV6-5 combines with J gene TRBJ1-1; the D gene is possibly TRBD1 (6 bases). In germline, CDR1 is MNHEY, CDR2 SVGAGI. Trimming cost V 0 bases and J 1 base, with 12 bases left between them. CDR3 length: 16 amino acids. The CDR3 DNA is TGTGCCAGCAGTTACTCGACCAGGGGTGAGAACACTGAAGCTTTCTTT. Amino acids: CASSYSTRGENTEAFF.

Remarks on this clonotype: Its ends do not fully match the called genes, so a read error is possible. The chain joins TRBV6-1 to TRBJ2-3; D is possibly TRBD2 (5 bases). There are 14 residues in the CDR3. Germline values: CDR1 MNHNS, CDR2 SASEGT. DNA for the CDR3: TGTGCCAGCCGTGAAGCCCCGGGGATAGATACGCAGTATTTT. As protein: CASREAPGIDTQYF.

This clonotype has a handful of counts. The DNA of the CDR3 is TGTGCCAGCAGTGAACGAGGGCCATATAGCAATCAGCCCCAGCATTTT. Translating gives CASSERGPYSNQPQHF. This rearrangement joins TRBV6-1 to TRBJ1-5; D is uncertain. V was cut by 2 bases and J by 0 bases, with 11 bases left in between. CDR3 size: 16 residues. Per germline, CDR1 MNHNS and CDR2 SASEGT.

This clonotype was found many times. This chain connects TRBV18 to TRBJ2-5; 10 bases match TRBD1. The CDR3 runs 14 residues. In germline, CDR1 is KGHSH, CDR2 LQKENI. V was clipped by 6 bases and J by 5 bases; unmatched bases: 6. The CDR3 protein is CASSRTGGRETQYF. The CDR3 nucleotides are TGTGCCAGCTCCCGGACAGGGGGTCGGGAGACCCAGTACTTC.

This clonotype occurred many times. V is TRBV11-2 and J is TRBJ1-1; D gene uncertain. The ends were cut back, 4 bases at V and 2 bases at J, with 17 bases in the middle. Germline CDR1 reads SGHAT; CDR2 reads FQNNGV. The CDR3 totals 16 residues. The chain's CDR3 is CASSSPRGIPNTEAFF. The CDR3, as DNA: TGTGCCAGCAGCTCCCCCCGCGGGATACCCAACACTGAAGCTTTCTTT.

This clonotype was seen more than once but under ten times. V gene TRBV6-1 combines with J gene TRBJ1-1; D ambiguous. This CDR3 is built from 13 residues. CDR1 MNHNS and CDR2 SASEGT come from the germline V gene. Between the trimmed V and J ends, which lost 6 bases and 5 bases, there was a span of 13 bases. CDR3 amino acids: CASRETGRTEAFF. The DNA of the CDR3 is TGTGCCAGCAGAGAGACTGGGCGTACTGAAGCTTTCTTT.

This clonotype has ten or more counts. This rearrangement joins TRBV28 to TRBJ2-7; weak D call: TRBD1 (5 bases). CDR1 and CDR2 from the germline V gene are MDHEN and SYDVKM. The CDR3 contains 15 residues. V lost 6 bases and J lost 0, with 15 bases in between. In DNA form, the CDR3 reads TGTGCCAGCAGCCAGAGGACACAAAGCTCCTACGAGCAGTACTTC. Amino acid sequence: CASSQRTQSSYEQYF.

For this clonotype: This sequence may be a read error, since a much larger clone differs from it by one base. The gene calls are TRBV30 and TRBJ2-7; no clear D. This CDR3 comprises 14 residues. CDR1 and CDR2 from the germline V gene are GTSNPN and SVGIG (reference sequence). The CDR3 loop is CSWSASQMGYEQYF. In DNA form, the CDR3 reads TGTTCCTGGAGTGCCTCGCAAATGGGCTACGAGCAGTACTTC.

The table lists this clonotype with many counts. This chain joins TRBV6-2 or TRBV6-3 and TRBJ1-1; D is perhaps TRBD1 (6 bases). The ends were cut back, 4 bases at V and 1 base at J, with 13 bases in the middle. From germline, CDR1 is MNHEY and CDR2 SVGEGT. The CDR3 covers 15 residues. The CDR3 nucleotides read TGTGCCAGCAGTTCTGGGGGGCGCGGGAACACTGAAGCTTTCTTT. Translated, it gives CASSSGGRGNTEAFF.

The table lists this clonotype with many counts. This sequence joins TRBV12-3 or TRBV12-4 and TRBJ2-7, with D perhaps TRBD2 (6 bases). The CDR3 loop spans 13 amino acids. The V gene lost 7 bases and the J gene lost 6 bases, with 16 bases spanning the gap. The CDR3 spells CASTSPPGSEQYF. For the CDR3, the DNA is TGTGCCAGCACCAGCCCCCCCGGGAGCGAGCAGTACTTC.

The sample holds a few counts of this clonotype. The V and J genes are TRBV16 and TRBJ2-5; D is undetermined. Per germline, CDR1 KGHSY and CDR2 FQNENV. Between the trimmed V and J ends, which lost 1 base and 3 bases, there was a span of 12 bases. The CDR3 sequence is 15 residues long. For the CDR3, the DNA is TGTGCCAGCAGCCAATTTATTCCGAATAAAGAGACCCAGTACTTC. Its protein is CASSQFIPNKETQYF.

The chain combines TRBV20-1 with TRBJ2-5; D tentatively fits TRBD1 or TRBD2 (5 bases each). Per germline, CDR1 DFQATT and CDR2 SNEGSKA (reference sequence). The CDR3 is 12 amino acids. Trimming removed 8 bases at V and 7 bases at J, with 17 bases between. The CDR3 region has the DNA TGCAGTACCGGGACGGCGGTTGGGACCCAGTACTTC. Translating gives CSTGTAVGTQYF.

The table lists this clonotype with a few counts. The chain carries TRBV15 and TRBJ1-2; D unresolved. Germline CDR1 LNHNV, CDR2 YYDKDF (reference sequence). The V and J ends lost 4 bases and 8 bases respectively, with 14 bases between them. This CDR3 spans 13 amino acids. CDR3 coding DNA: TGTGCCACCAGCACGAGAACCGAGGCCGGCTACACCTTC. This sequence encodes CATSTRTEAGYTF. The complete variable domain, with remaining parts taken from reference TRBV15 and TRBJ1-2, reads DAMVIQNPRYQVTQFGKPVTLSCSQTLNHNVMYWYQQKSSQAPKLLFHYYDKDFNNEADTPDNFQSRRPNTSFCFLDIRSPGLGDTAMYLCATSTRTEAGYTFGSGTRLTVV.

This clonotype was counted at least ten times. In this CDR3 the conserved last residue, phenylalanine or tryptophan, is missing, so a read error is likely. The chain uses TRBV7-6 and TRBJ1-1; D is unclear. The V end was cut by 4 bases, the J end by 1 base, with 10 bases between. Germline CDR1 is SGHVS and CDR2 is FNYEAQ. This CDR3 has 14 residues. The CDR3 spells CASSYSLGNTEAFS. For the CDR3, the DNA is TGTGCCAGCAGCTACAGCCTCGGGAACACTGAAGCTTTCTCT.

This clonotype was observed many times. The CDR3 spells CSAREQFMNTEAFF. CDR3 DNA sequence: TGCAGTGCTAGAGAACAGTTCATGAACACTGAAGCTTTCTTT. The chain has TRBV20-1 and TRBJ1-1; no definite D call. The CDR3 runs to 14 residues. CDR1 and CDR2 (germline): DFQATT, SNEGSKA (reference sequence). V gave up 0 bases and J gave up 0 bases, with 8 bases separating them.

This clonotype was recorded at least ten times. V is TRBV28 and J is TRBJ1-1, with D perhaps matching TRBD1 (5 bases). Germline CDR1 reads MDHEN; CDR2 reads SYDVKM. V was pared by 3 bases and J by 10 bases, with 9 bases between. This CDR3 is 11 amino acids long. CDR3 nucleotides: TGTGCCAGCAGTTTTATAAGGGGAGCTTTCTTT. Amino acid sequence: CASSFIRGAFF.

The chain's CDR3 is CASRPTRDRGSYEQYF. The CDR3 DNA is TGTGCCAGCAGACCGACCCGGGACAGGGGATCCTACGAGCAGTACTTC. This sequence joins TRBV11-2 and TRBJ2-7; TRBD1 agrees at 10 bases. With V trimmed by 6 bases and J by 1 base, 9 bases remained unmatched. CDR1 is SGHAT and CDR2 is FQNNGV in the germline V gene. The CDR3 has 16 amino acids.

This clonotype has ten or more counts. The chain combines TRBV12-3 or TRBV12-4 with TRBJ1-1; D remains unclear. The CDR3 contains 14 residues. V was clipped by 1 base and J by 1 base, with 7 bases between them. CDR3 protein: CASSLGERNTEAFF. The CDR3 nucleotides are TGTGCCAGCAGTTTAGGGGAAAGGAACACTGAAGCTTTCTTT.

In this sample, this clonotype turned up a few times. J is TRBJ1-2 and V is TRBV6-2 or TRBV6-3; 7 bases are shared with TRBD1. The trim removed 6 bases at V and 9 bases at J, leaving 7 bases unmatched. The CDR3 consists of 12 residues. Germline assignment: CDR1 MNHEY and CDR2 SVGEGT. The CDR3 DNA follows: TGTGCCAGCAGCCTTGAGACAGGGCGCTACACCTTC. This codes for CASSLETGRYTF.

The chain has TRBV5-1 and TRBJ2-2; the D is unclear. This CDR3 spans 14 amino acids. From germline, CDR1 is SGHRS and CDR2 YFSETQ. Trimming removed 4 bases at V and 4 bases at J, with 11 bases between. In DNA, the CDR3 is TGCGCCAGCAGCCCCCAGGCAAGCACCGGGGAGCTGTTTTTT. It encodes CASSPQASTGELFF.

This clonotype was counted at least ten times. The gene calls are TRBV9 and TRBJ1-1; D unresolved. The length of the CDR3 is 14 residues. Deletions cut 3 bases from V and 3 bases from J, with 12 bases between. Germline CDR1 SGDLS, CDR2 YYNGEE. Here the CDR3 reads CASSGHSSDTEAFF. CDR3 bases: TGTGCCAGCAGCGGTCACAGTTCGGACACTGAAGCTTTCTTT. Supplemented by reference TRBV9 and TRBJ1-1, the full variable domain reads DSGVTQTPKHLITATGQRVTLRCSPRSGDLSVYWYQQSLDQGLQFLIQYYNGEERAKGNILERFSAQQFPDLHSELNLSSLELGDSALYFCASSGHSSDTEAFFGQGTRLTVV.

This clonotype was seen ten or more times. The CDR3 is CASRLAGGLETQYF. For the CDR3, the DNA is TGTGCCAGCAGGCTAGCGGGGGGCCTGGAGACCCAGTACTTC. V usage is TRBV12-3 or TRBV12-4 and J usage is TRBJ2-5; 11 nucleotides line up with TRBD2. The CDR3 contains 14 residues. V lost 6 bases to trimming and J lost 5 bases; unmatched junction nucleotides: 5.

The chain links TRBV6-2 or TRBV6-3 to TRBJ1-3, with a tentative D call TRBD1 (5 bases). The CDR3 spans 17 residues. Trimming removed 0 bases at V and 0 bases at J, with 12 bases between. Germline values: CDR1 MNHEY, CDR2 SVGEGT. This CDR3 reads CASSYSRDSSSGNTIYF. CDR3 DNA sequence: TGTGCCAGCAGTTACTCGCGGGACTCAAGCTCTGGAAACACCATATATTTT.

The chain uses TRBV13 and TRBJ1-2; D is unresolved. The length of the CDR3 is 13 residues. Germline-derived CDR1 and CDR2 are PRHDT and FYEKMQ (reference sequence). V lost 2 bases and J 7 bases, leaving 11 bases between the germline ends. CDR3 in amino acids: CASSLLTIAGYTF. CDR3 in DNA: TGTGCCAGCAGCTTACTCACAATCGCTGGCTACACCTTC.

This clonotype was seen more than once but under ten times. V is TRBV29-1 and J is TRBJ2-7; 8 bases agree with TRBD1. Germline V gives CDR1 SQVTM, CDR2 ANQGSEA. The V segment lost 1 base and the J segment 5 bases; nucleotides outside the gene matches: 4. CDR3 length: 13 amino acids. This CDR3 is CSVEGTGRNEQYF. The CDR3 DNA is TGCAGCGTTGAAGGGACAGGGAGAAACGAGCAGTACTTC.

This sequence joins TRBV6-1 and TRBJ1-5; D gene ambiguous. This CDR3 contains 15 residues. The V gene lost 6 bases and the J gene lost 7 bases, with 19 bases spanning the gap. Germline V gene sequence: CDR1 MNHNS, CDR2 SASEGT. Here the CDR3 DNA reads TGTGCCAGCAGCGACAATGGGAGTCCCGTACAGCCCCAGCATTTT. It is translated as CASSDNGSPVQPQHF.

This clonotype appeared a single time. Its ends do not fully match the called genes, so a read error is possible. The chain combines TRBV20-1 with TRBJ1-5, with D possibly matching TRBD1 (6 bases). This CDR3 has 13 amino acids. Germline CDR1 and CDR2: DFQATT and SNEGSKA (reference sequence). The CDR3 nucleotides are TGCAGTGCTAGGAGACAGGATTATCAGCCGCAGCATTTT. Its translation: CSARRQDYQPQHF.

This clonotype was observed many times. The genes are TRBV28 and TRBJ1-1; D possibly corresponds to TRBD1 (6 bases). Trimming took off 4 bases at V and 8 bases at J, with 20 bases between the two ends. The germline V gene encodes CDR1 MDHEN and CDR2 SYDVKM. The CDR3 spans 15 residues. The CDR3 coding sequence is TGTGCCAGCAGTTCGCAAGGAGCAGGGCAGGGGGAAGCTTTCTTT. Translated, it gives CASSSQGAGQGEAFF. The full variable domain, in which reference TRBV28 and TRBJ1-1 provide the parts outside the CDR3, is DVKVTQSSRYLVKRTGEKVFLECVQDMDHENMFWYRQDPGLGLRLIYFSYDVKMKEKGDIPEGYSVSREKKERFSLILESASTNQTSMYLCASSSQGAGQGEAFFGQGTRLTVV.